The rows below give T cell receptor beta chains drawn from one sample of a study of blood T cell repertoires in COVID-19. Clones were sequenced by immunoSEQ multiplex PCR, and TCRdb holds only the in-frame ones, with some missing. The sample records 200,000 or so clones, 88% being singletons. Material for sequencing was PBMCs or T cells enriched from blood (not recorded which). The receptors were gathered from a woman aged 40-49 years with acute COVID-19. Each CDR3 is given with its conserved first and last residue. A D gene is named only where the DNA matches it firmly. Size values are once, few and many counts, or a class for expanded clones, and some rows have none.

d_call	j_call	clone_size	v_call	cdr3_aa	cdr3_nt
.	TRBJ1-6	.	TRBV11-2	CASSLPYSPLHF	TGTGCCAGCAGCCTACCGTATTCACCCCTCCACTTT
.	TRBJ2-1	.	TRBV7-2	CASSLDRGYNEQFF	TGTGCCAGCAGCTTAGATCGGGGATACAATGAGCAGTTCTTC
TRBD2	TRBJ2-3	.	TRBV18	CASSSGTSGASSTDTQYF	TGTGCCAGCTCATCTGGGACTAGCGGGGCCTCTAGCACAGATACGCAGTATTTT
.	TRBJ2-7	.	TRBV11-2	CASSLTGKGSYEQYF	TGTGCCAGCAGCTTAACCGGGAAGGGCTCCTACGAGCAGTACTTC
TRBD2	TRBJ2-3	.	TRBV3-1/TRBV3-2	CASSHGTSGRDTQYF	TGTGCCAGCAGCCATGGGACTAGCGGGAGAGATACGCAGTATTTT
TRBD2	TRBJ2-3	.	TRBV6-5	CASRGAGGSTDTQYF	TGTGCCAGCAGAGGTGCGGGAGGGAGCACAGATACGCAGTATTTT
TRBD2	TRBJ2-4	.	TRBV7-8	CASSPGLAGGENIQYF	TGTGCCAGCAGCCCGGGACTAGCGGGAGGAGAAAACATTCAGTACTTC
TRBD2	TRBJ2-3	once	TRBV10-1	CASSDKREGTDTQYF	TGCGCCAGCAGTGACAAGCGGGAGGGGACAGATACGCAGTATTTT
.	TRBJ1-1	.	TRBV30	CAWSVRGDTEAFF	TGTGCCTGGAGTGTTCGTGGAGACACTGAAGCTTTCTTT
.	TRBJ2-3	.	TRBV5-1	CASSLGRADTQYF	TGCGCCAGCAGCTTGGGGAGGGCAGATACGCAGTATTTT